Sequencing of this TCR beta chain was carried out in a study of tissue T cells after allogeneic stem cell transplantation. General study results and limits: Motif-based clustering found tissue-specific repertoire signatures shared across patients, though few clones were shared. Anatomically similar tissues had similar TCR repertoires within each patient. Which tissue TCRs were alloreactive or antigen-specific was not determined. Some clones might be persisting host cells.

The protocol was immunoSEQ multiplex PCR, while the TCRdb copy is restricted to in-frame clones and leaves out a portion. The sample includes about 11,000 clones, more than 30% of them seen just once. This clone was counted between two and nine times. Its specificity is unknown. The gene names given are mouse names. The sequence runs out 1 residue before the end of the CDR3; the remainder is reconstructed from the germline J gene. The time point here: mouse harvest day 7 after allogeneic transplant. Tail vein injection delivered 10^7 T-cell-depleted bone marrow cells and 10^6 splenic CD5+ T cells. B6 (H2b) cells into BALB/c (H2d) mice; tissues taken at day 7 or 14. Looked up from germline, CDR1 is NSQYPW and CDR2 is LRSPGD (reference sequence). CDR3 length: 15 amino acids. V was pared by 3 bases and J by 0 bases, with 2 bases of the junction left unmatched.

The sample consisted of skin. J is TRBJ1-5 and V is TRBV1, with TRBD1 matching 7 bases. The TCR sequence derives from a female BALB/c mouse given C57BL/6 T cells with graft-versus-host disease after an allogeneic hematopoietic cell transplant. CDR3 region: CTCSAWTGNNQAPLF. The CDR3 bases that were read are TGCACCTGCAGTGCGTGGACAGGTAACAACCAGGCTCCGCTT.